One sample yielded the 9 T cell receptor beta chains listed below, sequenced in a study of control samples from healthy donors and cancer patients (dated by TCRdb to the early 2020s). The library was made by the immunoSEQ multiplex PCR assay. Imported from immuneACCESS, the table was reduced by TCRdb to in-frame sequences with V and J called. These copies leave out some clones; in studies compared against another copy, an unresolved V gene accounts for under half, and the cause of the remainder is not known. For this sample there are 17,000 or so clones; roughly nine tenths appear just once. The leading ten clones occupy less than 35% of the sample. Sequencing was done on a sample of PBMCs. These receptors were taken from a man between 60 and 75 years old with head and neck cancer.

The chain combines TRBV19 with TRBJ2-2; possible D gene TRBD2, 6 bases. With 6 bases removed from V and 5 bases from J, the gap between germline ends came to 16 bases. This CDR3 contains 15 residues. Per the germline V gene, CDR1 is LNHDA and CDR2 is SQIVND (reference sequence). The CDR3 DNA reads TGTGCCAGTAGCCCCGCGGGTGCGGGGACCGGGGAGCTGTTTTTT. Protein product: CASSPAGAGTGELFF.

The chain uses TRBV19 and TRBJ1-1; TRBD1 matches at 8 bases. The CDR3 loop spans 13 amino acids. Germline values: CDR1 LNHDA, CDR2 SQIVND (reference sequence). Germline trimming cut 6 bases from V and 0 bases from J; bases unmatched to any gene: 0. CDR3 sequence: CASRGQVNTEAFF. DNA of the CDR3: TGTGCCAGTAGGGGACAGGTGAACACTGAAGCTTTCTTT.

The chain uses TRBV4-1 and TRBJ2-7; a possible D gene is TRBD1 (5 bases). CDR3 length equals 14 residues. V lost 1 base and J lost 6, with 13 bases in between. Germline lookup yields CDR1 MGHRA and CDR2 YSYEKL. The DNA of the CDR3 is TGCGCCAGCAGCCAAGCCACAGGACGGCGCGAGCAGTACTTC. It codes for CASSQATGRREQYF.

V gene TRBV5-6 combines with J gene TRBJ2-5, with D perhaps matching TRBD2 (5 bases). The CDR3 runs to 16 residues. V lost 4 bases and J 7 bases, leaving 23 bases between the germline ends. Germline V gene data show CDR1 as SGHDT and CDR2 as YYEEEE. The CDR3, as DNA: TGTGCCAGCAGCACAAAGGAGGCAGGACGAGCGAGGACCCAGTACTTC. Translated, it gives CASSTKEAGRARTQYF.

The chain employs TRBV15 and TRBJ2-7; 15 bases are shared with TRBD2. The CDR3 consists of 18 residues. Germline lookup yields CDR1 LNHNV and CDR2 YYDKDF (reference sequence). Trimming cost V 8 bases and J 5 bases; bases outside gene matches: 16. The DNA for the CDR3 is TGTGCCACCTCCCCCGGACTAGCGGGGGGGCGCATCGCAAACGAGCAGTACTTC. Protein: CATSPGLAGGRIANEQYF.

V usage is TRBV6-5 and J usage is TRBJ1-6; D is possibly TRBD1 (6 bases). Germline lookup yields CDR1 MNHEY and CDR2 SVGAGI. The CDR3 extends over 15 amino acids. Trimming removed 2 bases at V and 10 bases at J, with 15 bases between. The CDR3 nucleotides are TGTGCCAGCAGTTACGCCCCTGGGGGCACCTCACCCCTCCACTTT. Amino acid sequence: CASSYAPGGTSPLHF.

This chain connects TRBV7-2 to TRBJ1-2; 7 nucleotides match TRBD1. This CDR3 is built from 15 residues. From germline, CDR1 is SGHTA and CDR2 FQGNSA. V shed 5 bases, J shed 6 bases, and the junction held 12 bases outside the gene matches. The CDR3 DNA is TGTGCCAGCAGCCCCCGACAGGGAAGGTGGGATGGCTACACCTTC. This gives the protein CASSPRQGRWDGYTF.

The CDR3 DNA reads TGTGCCAGCAGCTTAGATGGGGCTACTGAAGCTTTCTTT. Protein product: CASSLDGATEAFF. The chain recombines TRBV11-3 with TRBJ1-1; maybe TRBD1 (5 bases). The germline CDR1 and CDR2 sequences are SGHNT and YENEEA. The CDR3 has 13 amino acids. V lost 0 bases to trimming and J lost 5 bases, with 7 bases between them.

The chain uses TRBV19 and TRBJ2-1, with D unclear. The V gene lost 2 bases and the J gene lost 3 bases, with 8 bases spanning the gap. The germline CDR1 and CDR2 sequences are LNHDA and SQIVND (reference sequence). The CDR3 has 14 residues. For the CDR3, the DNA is TGTGCCAGTAGTATACCAGGAAGCTACAATGAGCAGTTCTTC. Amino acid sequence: CASSIPGSYNEQFF.